One TCR beta chain is described in this entry. Antigen specificity is unknown. This same CDR3 is encoded by further DNA sequences in the sample. The length of the CDR3 is 12 residues. The V gene's germline CDR1 is MNHEY and CDR2 SVGAGI. Trimming pared 6 bases from V and 1 base from J, leaving 4 bases between. This sample is drawn from a study of Ad26.COV2.S vaccination and SARS-CoV-2 variants. Study context: Ad26.COV2.S arm of COV1001 included the donor.

Specified treatment: 19 received Ad26.COV2.S at low or high dose, single or two shots; 5 received placebo; per-sample allocation not given. Sampling happened 63 days after the first vaccine or placebo injection. Profiling relied on immunoSEQ multiplex PCR, and the TCRdb table lists in-frame clones only, not all of them. The sample comprises 300,000 to 350,000 clones, approximately 87% of which are singletons, and over 5% rests with the top ten. Study outcomes and limitations: Substantial breadth in spike-specific CD8+ and CD4+ T cell responses was reportedly seen after vaccination.

This receptor was taken from a person aged 18-60 years who received the Ad26.COV2.S COVID-19 vaccine or a placebo. The specimen comprised peripheral blood, sampled in a trial of Ad26.COV2.S vaccine versus placebo. The chain carries TRBV6-5 and TRBJ1-5; D is undetermined. This chain's CDR3 is CASRGSNQPQHF. The CDR3 nucleotides are TGTGCCAGCAGAGGGAGCAATCAGCCCCAGCATTTT.